Here is one T cell receptor beta chain with its context. What it binds is not known. TCR beta VDJ and CDR3 profiling used genomic DNA as template. A single record per CDR3 protein comes from TCRdb applying MiXCR to the reads. The sample consists of under 150,000 distinct CDR3 sequences, about two fifths of them appearing once. This sample was taken from a study of CD8+CD57+ T cells in acquired aplastic anemia. Whole-study results and caveats: Approximately 29 was the count of CD8+ CDR3 sequences that patients shared with controls.

The patients chosen for sequencing had shown expansion of CD8+CD57+ cells (detected by flow cytometry). Patients, without exception, had severe acquired aplastic anemia. CDR3 length: 14 amino acids. Per the germline V gene, CDR1 is SGHRS and CDR2 is YFSETQ. The V and J ends lost 2 bases and 4 bases respectively, with 9 bases between them. Sequenced sample: sorted CD4+, CD8+, or CD8+CD57+ T cells (not recorded which) from PBMCs. The V and J genes are TRBV5-1 and TRBJ1-4; weak D call: TRBD1 (5 bases). The clonotype was recovered from a human donor with aplastic anemia. CDR3 nucleotides: TGCGCCAGCAGCTTTTTGGGGGGTAATGAAAAACTGTTTTTT. Its translation is CASSFLGGNEKLFF.